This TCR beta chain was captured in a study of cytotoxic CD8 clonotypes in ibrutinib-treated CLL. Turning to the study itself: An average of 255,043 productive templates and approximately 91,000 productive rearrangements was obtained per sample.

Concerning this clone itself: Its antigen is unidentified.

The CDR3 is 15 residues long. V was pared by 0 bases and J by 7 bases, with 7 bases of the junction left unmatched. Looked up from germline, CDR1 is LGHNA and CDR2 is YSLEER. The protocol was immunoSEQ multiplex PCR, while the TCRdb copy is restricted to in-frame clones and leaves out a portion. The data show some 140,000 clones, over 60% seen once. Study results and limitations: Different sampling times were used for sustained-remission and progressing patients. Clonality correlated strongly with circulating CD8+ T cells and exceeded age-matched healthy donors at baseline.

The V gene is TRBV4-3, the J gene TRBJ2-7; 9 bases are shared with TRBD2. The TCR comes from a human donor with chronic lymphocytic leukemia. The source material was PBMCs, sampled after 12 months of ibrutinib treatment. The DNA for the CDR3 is TGCGCCAGCAGCCAAGAGGGAGCGGGAGGAGGGGAGCAGTACTTC. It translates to CASSQEGAGGGEQYF.